This paragraph reports one T cell receptor beta chain. The entry originates in a study of blood T cell repertoires in COVID-19. Original methodology: Reference gene primers were amplified, and this amplification served to estimate nucleated cell counts. TCRdb keeps only in-frame clones here, not all; method: immunoSEQ multiplex PCR. The V and J calls and clone size are taken from that table; D and trimming were inferred from the DNA. The sample yields just under 95,000 clones, around three quarters seen once. Germline V gene data show CDR1 as MDHEN and CDR2 as SYDVKM. Trimming removed 2 bases from V and 3 bases from J, with 10 bases in between. CDR3 length equals 15 residues.

The clonotype comes from a man in his fifties or sixties who had recovered from COVID-19. What was sequenced was peripheral blood. This sequence joins TRBV28 and TRBJ2-2; D is unresolved. The CDR3 loop reads CASSLRGSDTGELFF. DNA for the CDR3: TGTGCCAGCAGTTTAAGAGGCTCTGACACCGGGGAGCTGTTTTTT.